Shown below are 2 T cell receptor beta chains from a single sample sequenced in a study of blood T cell repertoires in COVID-19. Sequencing was performed with immunoSEQ multiplex PCR; in TCRdb, only in-frame clones are kept and a portion is missing. The data contain some 110,000 clones, approximately 90% of them singletons. The sequenced material came from peripheral blood. The receptors were gathered from a human donor in a cohort sampled during active COVID-19.

The CDR3 loop reads CASSSSGANVLTF. The DNA of the CDR3 is TGTGCCAGCAGTTCCTCCGGGGCCAACGTCCTGACTTTC. The J gene is TRBJ2-6, the V gene TRBV12-3 or TRBV12-4; D uncertain. Deletions cut 4 bases from V and 4 bases from J, with 5 bases between. The CDR3 contains 13 residues.

The chain links TRBV6-5 to TRBJ2-5, with D unresolved. The CDR3 covers 11 residues. Germline CDR1 and CDR2: MNHEY and SVGAGI. Trimming stripped 6 bases from V and 3 bases from J, with 5 bases between. The CDR3 sequence: CASRGEETQYF. CDR3 in DNA: TGTGCCAGCAGAGGAGAAGAGACCCAGTACTTC.